The entry below gives a single TCR beta chain sequence along with its context. With 4 bases removed from V and 3 bases from J, the gap between germline ends came to 17 bases. The CDR3 has 15 amino acids. Germline V gives CDR1 SGHRS, CDR2 YFSETQ. The data were produced by immunoSEQ multiplex PCR, yet TCRdb's version contains in-frame clones alone and is incomplete. The table includes about 120,000 clones, 85% to 95% detected once. The data belong to a study of T cell changes during pregnancy in multiple sclerosis. V is TRBV5-1 and J is TRBJ2-7, with D maybe TRBD2 (7 bases). This TCR derives from a female donor with multiple sclerosis, enrolled in a pregnancy study. The material was peripheral blood, obtained before pregnancy. CDR3 DNA sequence: TGCGCCAGCAGCCCGGATGGGGGGGCTTACTACGAGCAGTACTTC. This translates into CASSPDGGAYYEQYF.